The present T cell receptor (beta chain) was sequenced within a study of T cells after yellow fever vaccination. Notes on this clonotype: Its antigen is unknown. An end of the junction differs from the germline gene, which may be a read error.

The germline gives CDR1 SGDLS, CDR2 YYNGEE. CDR3 length: 19 amino acids. General study findings and limits: The presence of abundant clonotypes contaminating from the bulk population was possible in FACS-sorted repertoires.

In TCRdb, the 5' RACE reads were re-called with MiXCR into one record per CDR3 protein. The table has 150,000 to 200,000 distinct CDR3 sequences, approximately 6.2% seen once; the top ten hold approximately 3%. The sequences come from CD4+ T cells sorted from PBMCs, collected on the day of the first yellow fever vaccination. V gene TRBV9 combines with J gene TRBJ2-3; 8 nucleotides line up with TRBD2. The sequence came from a man aged 18 to 30 who received the YFV17D yellow fever vaccine. The CDR3 here is CASSVGPSGYMTGGDTHYF. The CDR3 DNA follows: TGTGCCAGCAGCGTAGGGCCTAGCGGGTATATGACCGGTGGAGATACGCACTATTTT.